This T cell receptor beta chain appears in the sequencing data of a study of blood T cell repertoires in COVID-19. On the study more broadly: The United States, Italy and Spain provided the acute and convalescent COVID-19 samples. The analysed material was cDNA or gDNA that came from T cells, B-cell-depleted T cells, or PBMCs.

Individuals aged about 18 to 100 years were recruited from approximately 24 US areas. This table comes from immunoSEQ multiplex PCR, and its TCRdb copy is limited to in-frame clones, with some not included. The sample has 110,000 to 150,000 clones; around 82% are singletons. The germline V gene encodes CDR1 PRHDT and CDR2 FYEKMQ (reference sequence). The CDR3 length is 14 residues. The ends lost 6 bases at V and 3 bases at J; junction bases unmatched: 7. Sequencing was carried out using PBMCs or T cells enriched from blood (not recorded which). The receptor comes from a woman between 50 and 59 years old who had recovered from COVID-19. V usage is TRBV13 and J usage is TRBJ1-2, with 7 bases lining up with TRBD1. CDR3 residues: CASSRRQGDYGYTF. The CDR3 region has the DNA TGTGCCAGCAGTCGTCGGCAGGGGGACTATGGCTACACCTTC.